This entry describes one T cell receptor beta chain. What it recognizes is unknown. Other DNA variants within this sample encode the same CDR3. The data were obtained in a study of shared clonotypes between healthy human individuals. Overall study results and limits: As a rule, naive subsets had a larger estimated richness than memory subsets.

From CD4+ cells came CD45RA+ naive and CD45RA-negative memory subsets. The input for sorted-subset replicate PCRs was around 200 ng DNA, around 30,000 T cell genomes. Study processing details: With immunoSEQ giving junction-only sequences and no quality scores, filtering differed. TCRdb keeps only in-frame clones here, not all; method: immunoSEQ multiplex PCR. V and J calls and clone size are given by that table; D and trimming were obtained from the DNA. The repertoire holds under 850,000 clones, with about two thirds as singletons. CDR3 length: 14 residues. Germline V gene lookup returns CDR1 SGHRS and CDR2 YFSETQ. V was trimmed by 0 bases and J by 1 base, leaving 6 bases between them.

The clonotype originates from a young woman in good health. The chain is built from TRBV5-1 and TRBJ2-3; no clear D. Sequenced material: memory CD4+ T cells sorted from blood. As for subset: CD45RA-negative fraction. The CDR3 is CASSLGTGTDTQYF. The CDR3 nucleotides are TGCGCCAGCAGCTTGGGTACGGGCACAGATACGCAGTATTTT.